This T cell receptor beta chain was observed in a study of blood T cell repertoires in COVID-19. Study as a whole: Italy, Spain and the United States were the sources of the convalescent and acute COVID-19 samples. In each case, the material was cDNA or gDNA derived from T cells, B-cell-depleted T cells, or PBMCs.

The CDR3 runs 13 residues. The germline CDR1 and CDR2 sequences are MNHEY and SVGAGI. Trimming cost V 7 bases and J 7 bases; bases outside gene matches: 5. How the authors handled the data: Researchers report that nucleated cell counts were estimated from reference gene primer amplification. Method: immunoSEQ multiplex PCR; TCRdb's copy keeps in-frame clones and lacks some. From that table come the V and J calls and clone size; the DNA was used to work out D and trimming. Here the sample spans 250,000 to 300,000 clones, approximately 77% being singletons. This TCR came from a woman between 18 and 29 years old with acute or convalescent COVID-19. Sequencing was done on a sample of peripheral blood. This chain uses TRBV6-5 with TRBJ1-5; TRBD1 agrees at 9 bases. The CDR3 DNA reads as TGTGCCAGCACCCGACAGGGGGGCCAGCCCCAGCATTTT. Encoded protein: CASTRQGGQPQHF.